A single sample gave rise to the 29 T cell receptor beta chains below, sequenced in a study of CD8+CD57+ T cells in acquired aplastic anemia. The patients chosen for sequencing had shown expansion of CD8+CD57+ cells (detected by flow cytometry). For CDR3 and TCR beta VDJ profiling, genomic DNA was the template used. TCRdb reprocessed the reads with MiXCR, giving one entry per CDR3 protein. Of over 150,000 distinct CDR3 sequences detected, about 48% appear once; the ten largest clones hold about 12%. The specimen was sorted CD4+, CD8+, or CD8+CD57+ T cells (not recorded which) from PBMCs. The receptors stem from a human donor with aplastic anemia.

The sample holds many counts of this clonotype. The V gene is TRBV10-1, the J gene TRBJ2-7; 8 nucleotides match TRBD1. CDR3 length: 13 amino acids. The V segment lost 5 bases and the J segment 6 bases; nucleotides outside the gene matches: 6. The germline V gene encodes CDR1 WNHNN and CDR2 SYGVQD (reference sequence). Here the CDR3 DNA reads TGCGCCAGCAGTTCTACAGGGGGAAGCGAGCAGTACTTC. It codes for CASSSTGGSEQYF.

The J gene is TRBJ2-5, the V gene TRBV12-3 or TRBV12-4, with D maybe TRBD1 (5 bases). V lost 5 bases and J 11 bases, leaving 12 bases between the germline ends. The CDR3 sequence is 11 residues long. The CDR3 loop is CASSLGQGQYF. CDR3 nucleotides: TGTGCCAGCAGTCTCGGGCAGGGTCAGTACTTC.

V usage is TRBV15 and J usage is TRBJ2-2, with no clear D. V was trimmed by 5 bases and J by 0 bases, leaving 13 bases between them. Germline V gene sequence: CDR1 LNHNV, CDR2 YYDKDF (reference sequence). This CDR3 region has 16 residues. DNA of the CDR3: TGTGCCACCAGCCCCCATCCCGCCACGAACACCGGGGAGCTGTTTTTT. Its protein product is CATSPHPATNTGELFF.

The chain links TRBV2 to TRBJ1-2, with D tentatively TRBD1 (5 bases). Germline-derived CDR1 and CDR2 are SNHLY and FYNNEI. The CDR3 is 14 amino acids. V was clipped by 4 bases and J by 4 bases, with 13 bases between them. CDR3 region: CASSVSGDGYGYTF. CDR3 nucleotide sequence: TGTGCCAGCAGTGTTTCGGGGGACGGCTATGGCTACACCTTC.

This chain uses TRBV7-8 with TRBJ2-7; possibly TRBD2 for D (7 bases). Germline-derived CDR1 and CDR2 are SGHVS and FQNEAQ. The CDR3 length is 14 residues. Deletions cut 5 bases from V and 6 bases from J, with 17 bases between. The DNA of the CDR3 is TGTGCCAGCAGCATAAGGGGGGAGGGTCGCGAGCAGTACTTC. It is translated as CASSIRGEGREQYF.

The chain links TRBV7-8 to TRBJ1-6; tentative D call: TRBD1 (5 bases). CDR1 is SGHVS, CDR2 FQNEAQ, per germline. This CDR3 is 15 amino acids long. V shed 1 base and J shed 10 bases, with 14 bases lying between them. The CDR3 loop reads CASSLGARVESPLHF. The DNA of the CDR3 is TGTGCCAGCAGCTTAGGGGCCAGGGTGGAGTCACCCCTCCACTTT.

This chain uses TRBV25-1 with TRBJ1-2, with unresolved D. V was shortened by 4 bases and J by 8 bases, with 20 bases between the two germline ends. The CDR3 runs 15 residues. CDR1 and CDR2 (germline): MGHDK, SYGVNS. The DNA of the CDR3 is TGTGCCAGCAGTGCTTTCGACGGCTCTTACATCGGCTACACCTTC. This codes for CASSAFDGSYIGYTF.

J is TRBJ2-7 and V is TRBV20-1; 7 bases match TRBD1. J was trimmed by 5 bases and V by 6 bases; bases with no gene match: 13. CDR1 is DFQATT and CDR2 is SNEGSKA in the germline V gene (reference sequence). The CDR3 is 14 amino acids. CDR3 amino acids: CSAGADRVGNEQYF. Written as DNA, the CDR3 is TGCAGTGCCGGGGCCGACAGGGTAGGCAACGAGCAGTACTTC.

Many counts were recorded for this clonotype. V is TRBV9 and J is TRBJ2-7, with D tentatively TRBD1 or TRBD2 (5 bases each). The V end was cut by 0 bases, the J end by 2 bases, with 15 bases between. This CDR3 comprises 16 residues. The germline V gene has CDR1 SGDLS and CDR2 YYNGEE. Here the CDR3 reads CASSVGRGQGAYEQYF. The CDR3 nucleotides are TGTGCCAGCAGCGTAGGCAGAGGGCAGGGCGCCTACGAGCAGTACTTC.

A remark on this clonotype: One base away lies a much larger clone, so this may be a sequencing read error. This sequence joins TRBV6-1 and TRBJ2-5, with TRBD2 matching 11 bases. The CDR3 covers 14 residues. V lost 5 bases and J lost 11; bases outside the gene matches: 10. The V gene's germline CDR1 is MNHNS and CDR2 SASEGT. The CDR3 reads CASSRSGGANEQYF. The CDR3 DNA follows: TGTGCCAGCAGTCGTAGCGGGGGGGCTAATGAGCAGTACTTC.

This clonotype was picked up many times. V usage is TRBV19 and J usage is TRBJ1-1; TRBD1 might be the D (6 bases). CDR1 is LNHDA and CDR2 is SQIVND in the germline V gene (reference sequence). The CDR3 extends over 13 amino acids. Trimming took off 7 bases at V and 5 bases at J, with 14 bases between the two ends. The CDR3 DNA reads as TGTGCCAGTAATTTAGAGGGGGGGACTGAAGCTTTCTTT. This sequence encodes CASNLEGGTEAFF.

The sample holds a few counts of this clonotype. The V and J genes are TRBV24-1 and TRBJ2-1, with 10 bases fitting TRBD2. CDR1 and CDR2 from the germline V gene are KGHDR and SFDVKD. This CDR3 is built from 15 residues. The V segment lost 4 bases and the J segment 7 bases; nucleotides outside the gene matches: 6. The CDR3 protein is CATSEASGGGNEQFF. CDR3 bases: TGTGCCACCAGTGAAGCTAGCGGGGGTGGAAATGAGCAGTTCTTC.

The rearrangement joins TRBV2 to TRBJ2-5, with TRBD2 as a possible D gene (6 bases). This CDR3 contains 12 residues. CDR1 SNHLY and CDR2 FYNNEI come from the germline V gene. V was clipped by 9 bases and J by 7 bases, with 15 bases between them. The DNA of the CDR3 is TGTGCCAGGGGGGACTGGAAGGGGACCCAGTACTTC. Protein sequence: CARGDWKGTQYF.

The chain uses TRBV5-4 and TRBJ1-2, with no clear D. The CDR3 has 12 residues. Germline V gives CDR1 SGHNT, CDR2 YYREEE (reference sequence). Trimming cost V 4 bases and J 3 bases, with 7 bases left between them. The CDR3 protein is CASSIGHYGYTF. The DNA of the CDR3 is TGTGCCAGCAGCATAGGCCACTATGGCTACACCTTC.

This clonotype was seen many times. This chain links TRBV25-1 with TRBJ2-5, with D possibly called TRBD1 or TRBD2 (6 bases each). The germline V gene has CDR1 MGHDK and CDR2 SYGVNS. This CDR3 comprises 17 residues. Deletions cut 5 bases from V and 0 bases from J, with 19 bases between. The CDR3 loop reads CASSPPNLGGYQETQYF. The CDR3 DNA sequence: TGTGCCAGCAGTCCCCCGAATCTAGGGGGGTACCAAGAGACCCAGTACTTC.

At least ten counts were recorded for this clonotype. The V gene is TRBV4-1, the J gene TRBJ1-5; D not resolved. The CDR3 has 15 amino acids. V was clipped by 1 base and J by 1 base, with 8 bases between them. Germline V CDR1 and CDR2: MGHRA, YSYEKL. CDR3 DNA sequence: TGCGCCAGCAGCCAAGTGGTGTTCAGCAATCAGCCCCAGCATTTT. This sequence encodes CASSQVVFSNQPQHF.

The chain combines TRBV2 with TRBJ2-5, with 9 bases fitting TRBD1. J lost 9 bases, V lost 7 bases, and 18 bases had no gene match. The CDR3 is made up of 16 amino acids. CDR1 SNHLY and CDR2 FYNNEI come from the germline V gene. Here the CDR3 reads CASTFRGGQGGQAQYF. The CDR3, as DNA: TGTGCCAGCACCTTCAGGGGGGGACAGGGCGGCCAGGCCCAGTACTTC. The full variable domain, rest sourced from reference TRBV2 and TRBJ2-5, is EPEVTQTPSHQVTQMGQEVILRCVPISNHLYFYWYRQILGQKVEFLVSFYNNEISEKSEIFDDQFSVERPDGSNFTLKIRSTKLEDSAMYFCASTFRGGQGGQAQYFGPGTRLLVL.

The chain has TRBV20-1 and TRBJ2-7, with D tentatively TRBD2 (5 bases). The CDR3 contains 17 residues. The germline V gene encodes CDR1 DFQATT and CDR2 SNEGSKA (reference sequence). V lost 0 bases and J 2 bases, leaving 20 bases between the germline ends. The CDR3 coding sequence is TGCAGTGCTAGAGACCCACGGGTTCGGACTTACACCTACGAGCAGTACTTC. It encodes CSARDPRVRTYTYEQYF.

CDR3 nucleotide sequence: TGTGCCAGCAGTGACACCTTGACTCGTCAGCCCCAGCATTTT. This gives the protein CASSDTLTRQPQHF. This chain joins TRBV2 and TRBJ1-5; D is unresolved. Trimming took off 3 bases at V and 6 bases at J, with 12 bases between the two ends. Germline CDR1 is SNHLY and CDR2 is FYNNEI. This CDR3 is 14 amino acids long. Looking up the rest from reference TRBV2 and TRBJ1-5 gives the full variable domain: EPEVTQTPSHQVTQMGQEVILRCVPISNHLYFYWYRQILGQKVEFLVSFYNNEISEKSEIFDDQFSVERPDGSNFTLKIRSTKLEDSAMYFCASSDTLTRQPQHFGDGTRLSIL.

Of note for this clonotype: One end of the junction does not line up with germline, which may come from a read error. This CDR3 is CASSFSPRSEDTQYF. The CDR3, as DNA: TGTGCTAGCAGCTTTAGTCCCCGTTCGGAAGATACGCAGTATTTT. The rearrangement links TRBV7-7 to TRBJ2-3; D is undetermined. The length of the CDR3 is 15 residues. Germline-derived CDR1 and CDR2 are SSHAT and FNYEAQ (reference sequence).

V is TRBV5-1 and J is TRBJ1-4; weak D call: TRBD1 (5 bases). The germline V gene has CDR1 SGHRS and CDR2 YFSETQ. This CDR3 spans 15 amino acids. With 4 bases removed from V and 5 bases from J, the gap between germline ends came to 15 bases. In nucleotides, the CDR3 is TGCGCCAGCAGCCCCCTCGACAGTTTAAATGAAAAACTGTTTTTT. Its protein product is CASSPLDSLNEKLFF.

A few counts support this clonotype. The chain combines TRBV27 with TRBJ1-1; D is uncertain. Germline-derived CDR1 and CDR2 are MNHEY and SMNVEV (reference sequence). The CDR3 consists of 16 residues. Trimming cost V 8 bases and J 6 bases, with 25 bases left between them. Here the CDR3 DNA reads TGTGCCAGCCGATCCTCTGACGGCTATGAACTGTCTGAAGCTTTCTTT. It yields the protein CASRSSDGYELSEAFF.

The sample holds many counts of this clonotype. This chain joins TRBV19 and TRBJ1-1, with D possibly TRBD1 on 6 matching bases. Germline lookup yields CDR1 LNHDA and CDR2 SQIVND (reference sequence). V was pared by 3 bases and J by 11 bases, with 16 bases between. The CDR3 length is 13 residues. CDR3 loop: CASSITRGMRAFF. CDR3 DNA: TGTGCCAGTAGTATCACCAGGGGAATGAGGGCTTTCTTT.

The V gene is TRBV15, the J gene TRBJ1-2; 8 positions agree with TRBD1. Germline-derived CDR1 and CDR2 are LNHNV and YYDKDF (reference sequence). With 2 bases clipped from V and 4 bases from J, the junction kept 6 bases outside the gene matches. CDR3 length equals 15 residues. The CDR3 coding sequence is TGTGCCACCAGCAGACAGGGACAGGATATCTATGGCTACACCTTC. Translated, it gives CATSRQGQDIYGYTF. Using reference TRBV15 and TRBJ1-2 for the parts outside the CDR3, the full variable domain is DAMVIQNPRYQVTQFGKPVTLSCSQTLNHNVMYWYQQKSSQAPKLLFHYYDKDFNNEADTPDNFQSRRPNTSFCFLDIRSPGLGDTAMYLCATSRQGQDIYGYTFGSGTRLTVV.

This clonotype was seen at least ten times. The chain joins TRBV5-5 to TRBJ1-1, with D possibly matching TRBD1 (5 bases). CDR1 SGHKS and CDR2 YYEKEE come from the germline V gene (reference sequence). This CDR3 contains 12 residues. V was shortened by 1 base and J by 7 bases, with 8 bases between the two germline ends. CDR3 residues: CASSLWDVEAFF. CDR3 nucleotides: TGTGCCAGCAGCTTGTGGGACGTTGAAGCTTTCTTT.

The V and J genes are TRBV2 and TRBJ2-3; tentatively, D is TRBD1 (5 bases). The CDR3 consists of 14 residues. Germline V gives CDR1 SNHLY, CDR2 FYNNEI. Trimming left V 4 bases short and J 6 bases short, with 14 bases between. CDR3 coding DNA: TGTGCCAGCAGTGGATGGACAAAGGGCGATACGCAGTATTTT. Its translation: CASSGWTKGDTQYF.

This clonotype was recorded many times. This rearrangement joins TRBV2 to TRBJ1-4; D is ambiguous. Germline V gene lookup returns CDR1 SNHLY and CDR2 FYNNEI. The CDR3 consists of 14 residues. The V gene lost 4 bases and the J gene lost 7 bases, with 13 bases spanning the gap. CDR3 protein: CASSAWDVGEKLFF. The CDR3 DNA is TGTGCCAGCAGTGCCTGGGATGTTGGTGAAAAACTGTTTTTT.

J is TRBJ1-1 and V is TRBV7-6; D is unresolved. V shed 1 base and J shed 1 base, with 4 bases lying between them. This CDR3 has 13 residues. In germline, CDR1 is SGHVS, CDR2 FNYEAQ. Written as DNA, the CDR3 is TGTGCCAGCAGCTTAGTGACGAACACTGAAGCTTTCTTT. It is translated as CASSLVTNTEAFF.

This rearrangement joins TRBV19 to TRBJ2-7; 7 bases are shared with TRBD1. This CDR3 spans 14 amino acids. CDR1 is LNHDA, CDR2 SQIVND, per germline (reference sequence). The trim removed 4 bases at V and 2 bases at J, leaving 5 bases unmatched. CDR3 in DNA: TGTGCCAGTAGTACATCGACAGGGACCTACGAGCAGTACTTC. Amino acids: CASSTSTGTYEQYF.